This TCR beta chain appears in the sequencing data of a study of blood T cell repertoires in COVID-19. Assay used: immunoSEQ multiplex PCR; TCRdb lists only in-frame clones, some missing. The sample holds about 22,000 clones, approximately 83% seen once. The CDR3 runs 14 residues. Germline lookup yields CDR1 ENHRY and CDR2 SYGVKD. J lost 1 base, V lost 11 bases, and 9 bases had no gene match. The sample consisted of peripheral blood. V gene TRBV10-3 combines with J gene TRBJ2-7; the match to TRBD1 covers 9 bases. The sequence was collected from a man older than 75 with active or convalescent COVID-19. CDR3 amino acids: CASAPGTGSYEQYF. In DNA form, the CDR3 reads TGTGCCTCCGCCCCCGGGACAGGGTCCTACGAGCAGTACTTC.